These 13 T cell receptor beta chains share one sample of origin, sequenced in a study of blood T cell repertoires in COVID-19. Produced via immunoSEQ multiplex PCR; TCRdb's table is partial and in-frame only. The sample includes fewer than 600,000 clones, over 75% seen only once; the top ten take 1.5% to 2%. Sample: PBMCs or T cells enriched from blood (not recorded which). These receptors all stem from a woman aged 40-49 years who had recovered from COVID-19.

The genes are TRBV12-3 or TRBV12-4 and TRBJ2-7; no clear D gene. Trimming stripped 5 bases from V and 4 bases from J, with 6 bases between. This CDR3 has 11 amino acids. The CDR3 bases are TGTGCCAGCAGTAACGGGTACGAGCAGTACTTC. Translating gives CASSNGYEQYF.

The rearrangement uses TRBV7-2 and TRBJ2-1, with 9 bases matching TRBD2. The germline V gene has CDR1 SGHTA and CDR2 FQGNSA. Trimming at V came to 0 bases and at J to 3 bases, leaving 3 bases not matched to a gene. The CDR3 consists of 16 residues. The DNA of the CDR3 is TGTGCCAGCAGCTTAGCGGCTAGCGGGGTCTACAATGAGCAGTTCTTC. Translating gives CASSLAASGVYNEQFF.

This sequence joins TRBV20-1 and TRBJ1-1; no definite D call. Germline V gene data show CDR1 as DFQATT and CDR2 as SNEGSKA (reference sequence). This CDR3 contains 10 residues. V was trimmed by 1 base and J by 8 bases, leaving 5 bases between them. CDR3 protein: CSARGAEAFF. CDR3 in DNA: TGCAGTGCTAGAGGGGCAGAAGCTTTCTTT.

The chain couples TRBV7-9 to TRBJ1-2, with D unresolved. This CDR3 region has 15 residues. The V gene's germline CDR1 is SEHNR and CDR2 FQNEAQ (reference sequence). V was pared by 0 bases and J by 2 bases, with 10 bases between. In nucleotides, the CDR3 is TGTGCCAGCAGCTTAGCCTCGGGATTAAACTATGGCTACACCTTC. Translation gives CASSLASGLNYGYTF. The variable domain in full, with the rest retrieved from reference TRBV7-9 and TRBJ1-2, is DTGVSQNPRHKITKRGQNVTFRCDPISEHNRLYWYRQTLGQGPEFLTYFQNEAQLEKSRLLSDRFSAERPKGSFSTLEIQRTEQGDSAMYLCASSLASGLNYGYTFGSGTRLTVV.

The chain recombines TRBV6-6 with TRBJ1-1; 7 bases are a match to TRBD1. CDR3 size: 17 residues. CDR1 is MNHNY and CDR2 is SVGAGI in the germline V gene (reference sequence). Unmatched junction bases numbered 17, after V lost 5 bases and J lost 5 bases. CDR3 sequence: CASSLQILGGSSTEAFF. In DNA, the CDR3 is TGTGCCAGCAGTCTACAAATATTAGGGGGCTCATCGACTGAAGCTTTCTTT.

The chain is built from TRBV19 and TRBJ1-2, with 9 bases identical to TRBD1. V lost 3 bases and J lost 4; bases outside the gene matches: 6. Germline assignment: CDR1 LNHDA and CDR2 SQIVND (reference sequence). This CDR3 is built from 15 residues. CDR3 DNA: TGTGCCAGTAGTATGGGGACAGGGTTCGTCTATGGCTACACCTTC. It codes for CASSMGTGFVYGYTF.

The chain carries TRBV6-2 or TRBV6-3 and TRBJ2-1, with 9 bases lining up with TRBD2. CDR1 MNHEY and CDR2 SVGEGT come from the germline V gene. V shed 6 bases and J 7 bases; nucleotides not matched to a gene: 10. The CDR3 extends over 15 amino acids. Written as DNA, the CDR3 is TGTGCCAGCAGCCTCGCTGGCGGGAGGGGGAATGAGCAGTTCTTC. Residues: CASSLAGGRGNEQFF.

The chain carries TRBV7-8 and TRBJ1-2, with 9 bases identical to TRBD1. This CDR3 has 15 amino acids. Germline V lookup: CDR1 SGHVS, CDR2 FQNEAQ. V lost 1 base, J lost 3 bases, and 3 bases stayed unmatched. The CDR3 sequence: CASSLGTGADYGYTF. Here the CDR3 DNA reads TGTGCCAGCAGCTTAGGGACAGGGGCCGACTATGGCTACACCTTC. The full variable domain, its missing parts supplied by reference TRBV7-8 and TRBJ1-2, is GAGVSQSPRYKVAKRGQDVALRCDPISGHVSLFWYQQALGQGPEFLTYFQNEAQLDKSGLPSDRFFAERPEGSVSTLKIQRTQQEDSAVYLCASSLGTGADYGYTFGSGTRLTVV.

This rearrangement joins TRBV11-2 to TRBJ2-1, with a tentative D call TRBD1 (5 bases). Per the germline V gene, CDR1 is SGHAT and CDR2 is FQNNGV. Between the trimmed V and J ends, which lost 3 bases and 6 bases, there was a span of 12 bases. The CDR3 has 14 amino acids. This CDR3 is CASSFDSTPNEQFF. The DNA of the CDR3 is TGTGCCAGCAGCTTTGACAGCACGCCCAATGAGCAGTTCTTC.

The V gene is TRBV5-1, the J gene TRBJ2-3, with D tentatively TRBD1 (6 bases). V was pared by 3 bases and J by 0 bases, with 14 bases between. This CDR3 spans 16 amino acids. Germline-derived CDR1 and CDR2 are SGHRS and YFSETQ. In nucleotides, the CDR3 is TGCGCCAGCAGCTCACCAACAGGGAAAAGCACAGATACGCAGTATTTT. This encodes CASSSPTGKSTDTQYF.

V is TRBV24-1 and J is TRBJ2-5; 10 nucleotides match TRBD1. V lost 7 bases to trimming and J lost 5 bases; unmatched junction nucleotides: 6. The V gene's germline CDR1 is KGHDR and CDR2 SFDVKD. The CDR3 is 14 residues long. CDR3 protein: CATRGTGEGETQYF. The DNA of the CDR3 is TGTGCCACCAGAGGGACAGGGGAAGGGGAGACCCAGTACTTC.

The V gene is TRBV7-6, the J gene TRBJ2-2; D is possibly TRBD1 (6 bases). Germline V gene lookup returns CDR1 SGHVS and CDR2 FNYEAQ. There are 16 residues in the CDR3. V was shortened by 1 base and J by 6 bases, with 15 bases between the two germline ends. The CDR3 DNA is TGTGCCAGCAGCTTAGAAGTCGGCAGGGGTCCCGGGGAGCTGTTTTTT. Its protein is CASSLEVGRGPGELFF.

This clone is a singleton in its sample. The chain employs TRBV5-6 and TRBJ2-7; maybe TRBD2 (6 bases). Germline CDR1 SGHDT, CDR2 YYEEEE. The CDR3 is 14 amino acids. Trimming took off 0 bases at V and 6 bases at J, with 13 bases between the two ends. The CDR3 coding sequence is TGTGCCAGCAGCTTGGTGTCAGGGACTCGCGAGCAGTACTTC. Its protein is CASSLVSGTREQYF.